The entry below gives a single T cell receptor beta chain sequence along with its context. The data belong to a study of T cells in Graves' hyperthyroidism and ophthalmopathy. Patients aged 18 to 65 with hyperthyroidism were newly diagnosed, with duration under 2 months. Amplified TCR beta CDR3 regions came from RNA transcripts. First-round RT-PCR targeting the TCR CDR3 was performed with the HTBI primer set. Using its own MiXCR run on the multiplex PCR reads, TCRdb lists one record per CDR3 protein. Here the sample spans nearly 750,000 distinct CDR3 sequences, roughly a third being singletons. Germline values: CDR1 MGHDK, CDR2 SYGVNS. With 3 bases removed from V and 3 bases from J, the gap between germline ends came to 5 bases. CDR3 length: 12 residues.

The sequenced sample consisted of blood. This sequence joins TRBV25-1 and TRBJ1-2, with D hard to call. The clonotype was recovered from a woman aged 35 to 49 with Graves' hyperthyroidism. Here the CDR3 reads CASSEVDYGYTF. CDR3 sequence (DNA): TGTGCCAGCAGTGAGGTTGACTATGGCTACACCTTC.